These 18 T cell receptor beta chains were all obtained from the same sample, sequenced in a study of shared clonotypes between healthy human individuals. Here immunoSEQ multiplex PCR was the method, and the copy in TCRdb shows in-frame clones only, minus some. The repertoire includes about 2.3 million clones, 85% to 95% of them detected once, and about 0.36% sits in the top ten. Specimen: naive CD4+ T cells from PBMCs. Subset in this sample: CD45RA+ positively selected. The receptors here all came from a man between 18 and 35 years old in good health. Some clones in this sample may be carry-over from other donors' samples.

This clone appeared once. The chain combines TRBV5-1 with TRBJ1-2; unclear D gene. V was pared by 0 bases and J by 2 bases, with 5 bases between. Germline-derived CDR1 and CDR2 are SGHRS and YFSETQ. The CDR3 covers 13 residues. The CDR3 loop is CASSLVLNYGYTF. The CDR3, as DNA: TGCGCCAGCAGCTTGGTTCTGAACTATGGCTACACCTTC.

The gene calls are TRBV11-1 and TRBJ2-5; D unresolved. V lost 4 bases and J lost 3, with 12 bases in between. Germline CDR1 SGHAT, CDR2 FQDESV (reference sequence). The CDR3 totals 14 residues. As DNA, the CDR3 is TGTGCCAGCAGCTCTAGGACGGTCGAAGAGACCCAGTACTTC. Protein: CASSSRTVEETQYF.

The J gene is TRBJ2-5, the V gene TRBV7-9; 8 bases align to TRBD2. J lost 5 bases, V lost 5 bases, and 10 bases had no gene match. Looked up from germline, CDR1 is SEHNR and CDR2 is FQNEAQ (reference sequence). There are 15 residues in the CDR3. The CDR3 here is CASSPRSGSGETQYF. The CDR3 nucleotides are TGTGCCAGCAGCCCTAGAAGCGGGAGTGGGGAGACCCAGTACTTC.

This clone was recorded a few times. This sequence joins TRBV7-9 and TRBJ1-1; 9 bases match TRBD1. This CDR3 region has 12 residues. The junction had 5 bases not matched to a gene; V was cut back by 7 bases and J by 8 bases. Germline-derived CDR1 and CDR2 are SEHNR and FQNEAQ (reference sequence). CDR3 loop: CASILGQGEAFF. Here the CDR3 DNA reads TGTGCCAGCATCCTCGGACAGGGGGAAGCTTTCTTT.

The chain uses TRBV7-9 and TRBJ2-3, with 11 bases matching TRBD2. Germline CDR1 and CDR2: SEHNR and FQNEAQ (reference sequence). CDR3 length: 17 residues. Trimming took 4 bases from V and 3 from J; bases not matched to a gene: 9. The CDR3 DNA sequence: TGTGCCAGCAGCTGGAGAACTAGCGGGAGTAGGACAGATACGCAGTATTTT. Protein: CASSWRTSGSRTDTQYF.

The chain employs TRBV6-5 and TRBJ2-7; 11 positions match TRBD2. J lost 2 bases, V lost 2 bases, and 2 bases had no gene match. Germline CDR1 is MNHEY and CDR2 is SVGAGI. The CDR3 loop spans 15 amino acids. CDR3 DNA sequence: TGTGCCAGCAGTTACCGACTAGCGGGAACCTACGAGCAGTACTTC. It translates to CASSYRLAGTYEQYF.

V and J are TRBV30 and TRBJ1-6, with no clear D. Germline lookup yields CDR1 GTSNPN and CDR2 SVGIG (reference sequence). The CDR3 is made up of 17 amino acids. Trimming stripped 1 base from V and 0 bases from J, with 13 bases between. CDR3 sequence (DNA): TGTGCCTGGAGTGATAAGTCCGGTAGCTCCTATAATTCACCCCTCCACTTT. Its translation: CAWSDKSGSSYNSPLHF. The full variable domain, completed using reference TRBV30 and TRBJ1-6, is SQTIHQWPATLVQPVGSPLSLECTVEGTSNPNLYWYRQAAGRGLQLLFYSVGIGQISSEVPQNLSASRPQDRQFILSSKKLLLSDSGFYLCAWSDKSGSSYNSPLHFGNGTRLTVT.

The V and J genes are TRBV29-1 and TRBJ2-5, with D uncertain. Germline loops: CDR1 SQVTM, CDR2 ANQGSEA. This CDR3 is 12 amino acids long. The ends were cut back, 4 bases at V and 2 bases at J, with 8 bases in the middle. The chain's CDR3 is CSVVPLQETQYF. The CDR3 nucleotides are TGCAGCGTTGTGCCCTTACAAGAGACCCAGTACTTC.

This clone was seen a single time. V is TRBV7-9 and J is TRBJ2-3; 7 bases align to TRBD2. Germline trimming cut 8 bases from V and 5 bases from J; bases unmatched to any gene: 4. CDR1 and CDR2 (germline): SEHNR, FQNEAQ (reference sequence). CDR3 length: 12 amino acids. The CDR3 DNA follows: TGTGCCAGCGGGGGGGGAGGAGATACGCAGTATTTT. Translation: CASGGGGDTQYF.

The chain recombines TRBV15 with TRBJ1-4; TRBD1 might be the D (5 bases). In germline, CDR1 is LNHNV, CDR2 YYDKDF (reference sequence). CDR3 size: 18 residues. The V and J ends lost 0 bases and 3 bases respectively, with 17 bases between them. Written as DNA, the CDR3 is TGTGCCACCAGCAGAGATCCAAGGGACCGCCGGGCTAATGAAAAACTGTTTTTT. It codes for CATSRDPRDRRANEKLFF.

Comments on this clone: An end of the junction does not agree with germline; a read error may underlie this. The CDR3 loop is CARPNEEAQYF. CDR3 DNA sequence: TGTGCCAGACCCAACGAAGAGGCCCAGTACTTC. The chain carries TRBV27 and TRBJ2-5, with D unclear. Germline lookup yields CDR1 MNHEY and CDR2 SMNVEV (reference sequence). The CDR3 consists of 11 residues.

The gene calls are TRBV11-1 and TRBJ2-7, with a weak D call TRBD2 (7 bases). Germline V CDR1 and CDR2: SGHAT, FQDESV (reference sequence). The V gene lost 4 bases and the J gene lost 3 bases, with 13 bases spanning the gap. This CDR3 is built from 14 residues. CDR3 coding DNA: TGTGCCAGCAGCTCCCTAGGGGGGGACTACGAGCAGTACTTC. This sequence encodes CASSSLGGDYEQYF.

The chain couples TRBV27 to TRBJ1-1; TRBD1 matches at 10 bases. The germline V gene encodes CDR1 MNHEY and CDR2 SMNVEV (reference sequence). This CDR3 has 14 amino acids. V lost 6 bases to trimming and J lost 5 bases; unmatched junction nucleotides: 6. The CDR3 here is CASSPTGGRTEAFF. DNA for the CDR3: TGTGCCAGCAGCCCGACAGGGGGCAGAACTGAAGCTTTCTTT.

This chain connects TRBV27 to TRBJ1-4; possible D gene TRBD1, 6 bases. CDR3 size: 16 residues. Between the trimmed V and J ends, which lost 3 bases and 0 bases, there was a span of 11 bases. The germline CDR1 and CDR2 sequences are MNHEY and SMNVEV (reference sequence). The CDR3 is CASSFGRGSTNEKLFF. CDR3 sequence (DNA): TGTGCCAGCAGTTTTGGCAGGGGTTCAACTAATGAAAAACTGTTTTTT.

The V call is TRBV29-1, the J call TRBJ1-1; D perhaps matches TRBD1 (5 bases). V dropped 7 bases and J dropped 3 bases, with 18 bases sitting between them. The CDR3 has 14 amino acids. Germline CDR1 reads SQVTM; CDR2 reads ANQGSEA. The CDR3 loop reads CSGKGSPWDTEAFF. CDR3 DNA sequence: TGCAGCGGTAAGGGGAGCCCCTGGGACACTGAAGCTTTCTTT.

This clone has just one count. The chain joins TRBV11-2 to TRBJ1-2, with D possibly matching TRBD1 (6 bases). Trimming pared 0 bases from V and 4 bases from J, leaving 18 bases between. CDR1 is SGHAT and CDR2 is FQNNGV in the germline V gene. This CDR3 region has 17 residues. The CDR3 nucleotides are TGTGCCAGCAGCTTAGAGAGAATTTACAGGGTCTCCTATGGCTACACCTTC. It codes for CASSLERIYRVSYGYTF.

This chain connects TRBV5-1 to TRBJ1-1; 9 nucleotides agree with TRBD1. This CDR3 contains 16 residues. The germline CDR1 and CDR2 sequences are SGHRS and YFSETQ. The junction had 7 bases not matched to a gene; V was cut back by 2 bases and J by 2 bases. CDR3 DNA sequence: TGCGCCAGCAGCTTAGGGACAGGGAACCAAAACACTGAAGCTTTCTTT. Its translation: CASSLGTGNQNTEAFF.

The J gene is TRBJ2-5, the V gene TRBV7-3; D gene unclear. The germline gives CDR1 SGHTA, CDR2 FQGTGA. The CDR3 extends over 13 amino acids. The V gene lost 3 bases and the J gene lost 5 bases, with 10 bases spanning the gap. The CDR3 region is CASSFRRAETQYF. CDR3 DNA sequence: TGTGCCAGCAGCTTTAGACGTGCGGAGACCCAGTACTTC.